The present T cell receptor beta chain was sequenced within a study of blood T cell repertoires in COVID-19. Produced via immunoSEQ multiplex PCR; TCRdb's table is partial and in-frame only. The profile covers about 230,000 clones, with 80% to 90% appearing a single time and around 7.5% taken by the ten largest. This CDR3 has 16 residues. Germline CDR1 SGHRS, CDR2 YFSETQ. V shed 5 bases and J 7 bases; nucleotides not matched to a gene: 15. The chain couples TRBV5-1 to TRBJ1-1; 9 bases match TRBD1. The TCR sequence derives from a woman older than 75 with COVID-19, enrolled during active disease. The material sequenced was peripheral blood. The CDR3 DNA is TGCGCCAGCAGTTTGACCCGAGGGACAGGGATCGGTGAAGCTTTCTTT. It specifies CASSLTRGTGIGEAFF.